This T cell receptor (beta chain) emerged from a study of Graves' ophthalmopathy and Graves' hyperthyroidism. Points from the study as a whole: A majority of expanded thyroid clonotypes exceeding 0.001 frequency were likewise present in blood.

The study enrolled ophthalmopathy donors with moderate-to-severe activity, CAS ≥3, NOSPECS ≥4 and duration under 3 months. Patients with other autoimmune diseases, uncontrolled infections, pregnancy or lactation were excluded. The diagnosis was founded upon clinical symptoms, serum thyroxine, TRAb, thyroid ultrasound and orbital computed tomography. There are 15 residues in the CDR3. CDR1 LNHNV and CDR2 YYDKDF come from the germline V gene (reference sequence). The V and J ends lost 1 base and 0 bases respectively, with 10 bases between them. As the template, RNA transcripts were used to amplify TCR beta CDR3 regions. First-round RT-PCR employed HTBI primers, with a second-round multiplex PCR after it. Each CDR3 protein is one row after TCRdb ran MiXCR on the multiplex PCR reads. The table records about 740,000 distinct CDR3 sequences, 40% of them present only once. This clonotype was seen at least ten times. Antigen unknown.

The chain carries TRBV15 and TRBJ2-7; TRBD1 is a possible D gene (6 bases). The material sequenced was peripheral blood. This TCR was sampled from an adult man with Graves' ophthalmopathy. The CDR3: CATSRGAGVSYEQYF. The CDR3 nucleotides are TGTGCCACCAGCAGAGGGGCAGGGGTCTCCTACGAGCAGTACTTC.